What follows describes a single T cell receptor (beta chain). This sample stems from a study of cytomegalovirus exposure and HLA in healthy donors. Between the trimmed V and J ends, which lost 3 bases and 0 bases, there was a span of 14 bases. CDR3 size: 16 residues. Germline CDR1 is SGHRS and CDR2 is YFSETQ. Both 60 Vbeta primers and 13 Jbeta primers went into the PCR. Sequencing was performed with immunoSEQ multiplex PCR; in TCRdb, only in-frame clones are kept and a portion is missing. This sample contains about 110,000 clones. The source material was PBMCs. The rearrangement uses TRBV5-1 and TRBJ2-3, with D possibly being TRBD2 (6 bases). This receptor was taken from a man between 50 and 59 years old in good health and CMV-seronegative. CDR3 region: CASSWTLATSTDTQYF. CDR3 bases: TGCGCCAGCAGCTGGACGCTAGCGACAAGCACAGATACGCAGTATTTT.